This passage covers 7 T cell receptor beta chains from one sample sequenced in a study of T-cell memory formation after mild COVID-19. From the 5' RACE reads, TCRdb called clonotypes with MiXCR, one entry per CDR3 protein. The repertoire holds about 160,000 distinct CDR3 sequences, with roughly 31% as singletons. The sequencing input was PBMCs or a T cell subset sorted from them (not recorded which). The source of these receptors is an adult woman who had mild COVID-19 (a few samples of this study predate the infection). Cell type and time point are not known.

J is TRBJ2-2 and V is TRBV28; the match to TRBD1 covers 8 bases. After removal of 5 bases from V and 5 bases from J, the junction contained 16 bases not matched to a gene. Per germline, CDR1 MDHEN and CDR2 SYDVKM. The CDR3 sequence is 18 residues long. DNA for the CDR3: TGTGCCAGCAGTCCATCCCCCCTGAGGACAGGGCGGACCGGGGAGCTGTTTTTT. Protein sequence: CASSPSPLRTGRTGELFF.

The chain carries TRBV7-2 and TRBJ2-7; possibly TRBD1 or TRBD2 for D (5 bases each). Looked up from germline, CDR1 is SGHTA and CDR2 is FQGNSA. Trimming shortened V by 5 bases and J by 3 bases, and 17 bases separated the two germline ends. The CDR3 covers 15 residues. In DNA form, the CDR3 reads TGTGCCAGCAGCGGTACCGGGACCTCAGGCTACGAGCAGTACTTC. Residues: CASSGTGTSGYEQYF.

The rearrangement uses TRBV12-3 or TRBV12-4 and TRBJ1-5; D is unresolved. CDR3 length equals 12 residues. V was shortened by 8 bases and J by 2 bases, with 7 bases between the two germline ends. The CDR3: CASGVGNQPQHF. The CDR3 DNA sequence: TGTGCCAGCGGGGTAGGCAATCAGCCCCAGCATTTT.

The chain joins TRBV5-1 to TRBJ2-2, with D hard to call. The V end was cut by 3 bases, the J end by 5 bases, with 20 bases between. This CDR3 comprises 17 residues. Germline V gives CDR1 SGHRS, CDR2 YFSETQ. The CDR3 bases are TGCGCCAGCAGCTCCAAAAGGCAATCGTGGGATACCGGGGAGCTGTTTTTT. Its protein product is CASSSKRQSWDTGELFF. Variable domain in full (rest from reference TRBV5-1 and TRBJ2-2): KAGVTQTPRYLIKTRGQQVTLSCSPISGHRSVSWYQQTPGQGLQFLFEYFSETQRNKGNFPGRFSGRQFSNSRSEMNVSTLELGDSALYLCASSSKRQSWDTGELFFGEGSRLTVL.

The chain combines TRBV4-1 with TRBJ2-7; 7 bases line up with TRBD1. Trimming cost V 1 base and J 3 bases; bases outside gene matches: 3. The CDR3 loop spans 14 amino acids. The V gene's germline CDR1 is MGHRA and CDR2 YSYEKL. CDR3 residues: CASSQGQGDYEQYF. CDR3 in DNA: TGCGCCAGCAGCCAAGGGCAGGGGGACTACGAGCAGTACTTC.

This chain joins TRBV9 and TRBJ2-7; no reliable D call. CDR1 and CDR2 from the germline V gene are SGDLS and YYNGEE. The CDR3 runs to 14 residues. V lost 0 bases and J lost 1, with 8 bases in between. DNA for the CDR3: TGTGCCAGCAGCGTAGAAATCCAATCCTACGAGCAGTACTTC. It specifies CASSVEIQSYEQYF.

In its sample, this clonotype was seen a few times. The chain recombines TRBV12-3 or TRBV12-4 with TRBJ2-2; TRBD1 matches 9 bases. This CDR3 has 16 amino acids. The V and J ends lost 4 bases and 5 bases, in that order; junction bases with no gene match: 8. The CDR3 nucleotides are TGTGCCAGCAGTTCACTACAGGGGGCGGGAACCGGGGAGCTGTTTTTT. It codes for CASSSLQGAGTGELFF.